This T cell receptor beta chain was sequenced during a study of blood T cell repertoires in COVID-19. At the level of the study: The United States, Italy and Spain supplied acute and convalescent COVID-19 samples. T cells, B-cell-depleted T cells, or PBMCs supplied cDNA or gDNA.

The CDR3 has 15 residues. J lost 6 bases, V lost 11 bases, and 17 bases had no gene match. Germline-derived CDR1 and CDR2 are SGHTA and FQGNSA. In the original processing: Using reference gene primer amplification, nucleated cell counts were estimated. Generated by immunoSEQ multiplex PCR, the TCRdb table keeps only in-frame clones and is missing some. From that table come the V and J calls and clone size; the DNA was used to work out D and trimming. The repertoire has 100,000 to 130,000 clones, approximately 88% of them found once; the top ten carry approximately 4.1%. The clonotype originates from a human donor in a cohort sampled during active COVID-19. Sample: peripheral blood. This rearrangement joins TRBV7-2 to TRBJ2-3; TRBD1 aligns across 7 bases. The CDR3 loop reads CAARVEGQNPDTQYF. The CDR3 region has the DNA TGTGCCGCCCGAGTCGAGGGACAGAACCCTGATACGCAGTATTTT.